These T cell receptor beta chains were read from a single sample in a study of blood T cell repertoires in COVID-19. Sequencing used immunoSEQ multiplex PCR; TCRdb keeps in-frame clones, though not all of them. This sample has more than 200,000 clones, with roughly 87% found just once. Sequencing was done on a sample of peripheral blood. The receptors stem from a human donor in a cohort sampled during active COVID-19. The CDR3 runs from the conserved cysteine through the conserved F or W. Each record gives: V gene, D gene, J gene, CDR3 DNA, CDR3 protein. D genes are given only for firm matches.

TRBV18,.,TRBJ1-1,TGTGCCAGCTCACCATTCAGGGATGGAGCTTTCTTT,CASSPFRDGAFF
TRBV7-3,.,TRBJ2-3,TGTGCCAGCAGCCCGAGGATGGATACGCAGTATTTT,CASSPRMDTQYF
TRBV28,.,TRBJ2-7,TGTGCCAAGAGGCCCCTCCGTCACGAGCAGTACTTC,CAKRPLRHEQYF
TRBV3-1/TRBV3-2,.,TRBJ2-7,TGTGCCAGCAGCCCCTCCCCCGGGGACTACGAGCAGTACTTC,CASSPSPGDYEQYF
TRBV6-2/TRBV6-3,.,TRBJ2-3,TGTGCCAGCAGTTGGGGGGCAGATACGCAGTATTTT,CASSWGADTQYF
TRBV29-1,.,TRBJ1-2,TGCAGCGTTGAAGCCCCAAGCCGCTATGGCTACACCTTC,CSVEAPSRYGYTF
TRBV6-5,.,TRBJ2-7,TGTGCCAGCAGTTACTCGGCAGGGGCGTTGATTTACGAGCAGTACTTC,CASSYSAGALIYEQYF
TRBV2,.,TRBJ1-5,TGTGCCAGCAGTGAATGGACAGCCTATCAGCCCCAGCATTTT,CASSEWTAYQPQHF
TRBV4-2,.,TRBJ2-2,TGTGCCAGCAGCCCGACGGGTAGCACCGGGGAGCTGTTTTTT,CASSPTGSTGELFF
TRBV28,TRBD2,TRBJ2-7,TGTGCCAGCAGACTAGCGGGAGACCCCTACGAGCAGTACTTC,CASRLAGDPYEQYF
TRBV28,.,TRBJ1-1,TGTGCCAGCAGTTCACTCGGGGAGCGGGGAGGCACTGAAGCTTTCTTT,CASSSLGERGGTEAFF
TRBV5-6,.,TRBJ1-2,TGTGCCAGCAGGCCTCTCCTCCGGTATGGCTACACCTTC,CASRPLLRYGYTF
TRBV7-9,.,TRBJ2-7,TGTGCCAGCAGCCCCCGCACCGAGACCTACGAGCAGTACTTC,CASSPRTETYEQYF
TRBV19,.,TRBJ1-1,TGTGCCAGTAGTGGTCAGGGGAACATGAACACTGAAGCTTTCTTT,CASSGQGNMNTEAFF
TRBV15,.,TRBJ2-1,TGTGCCACCAGCTTAACCCGCGGGTTTTACTACAATGAGCAGTTCTTC,CATSLTRGFYYNEQFF
TRBV11-3,.,TRBJ1-6,TGTGCCAGCAGCTTGGACAGTCATAATTCACCCCTCCACTTT,CASSLDSHNSPLHF